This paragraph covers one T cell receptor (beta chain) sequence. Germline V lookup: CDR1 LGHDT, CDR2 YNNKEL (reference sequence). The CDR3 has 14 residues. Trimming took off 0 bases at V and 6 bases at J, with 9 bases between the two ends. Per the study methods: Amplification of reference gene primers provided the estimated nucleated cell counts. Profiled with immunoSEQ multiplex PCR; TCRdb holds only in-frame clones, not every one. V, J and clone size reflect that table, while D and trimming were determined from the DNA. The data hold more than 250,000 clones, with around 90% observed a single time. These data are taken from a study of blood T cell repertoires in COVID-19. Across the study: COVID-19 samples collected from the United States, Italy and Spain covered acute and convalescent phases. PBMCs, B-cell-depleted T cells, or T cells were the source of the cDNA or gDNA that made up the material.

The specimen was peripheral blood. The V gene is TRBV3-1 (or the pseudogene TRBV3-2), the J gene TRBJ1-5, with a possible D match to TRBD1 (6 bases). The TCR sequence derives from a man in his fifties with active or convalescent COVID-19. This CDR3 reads CASSQEAGAQPQHF. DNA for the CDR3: TGTGCCAGCAGCCAAGAAGCAGGGGCTCAGCCCCAGCATTTT.